Each of the 4 T cell receptor beta chains below was sequenced from the same sample in a study of vaccination effects on CD4 cells after COVID-19. The antigens these receptors bind are not known. CD4+ T cells specific for antigen were expanded with viral peptide pools by the ViraFEST assay before sequencing. Following an approximately ten-day culture, CD4+ T cells were purified. Either the BNT162b2 or mRNA-1273 vaccine was given to participants in two doses. Some clones are missing from TCRdb's copy, which holds only in-frame ones; the method was immunoSEQ multiplex PCR. The sample lists roughly 70,000 clones, 76% occurring once. Here the sequenced sample was CD4+ T cells from PBMCs cultured with HCoV-OC43 spike peptides, taken after COVID-19 vaccination. Subset of the sample: HCoV-OC43 spike overlapping peptide pool stimulation. These receptors originate from a human donor who received a COVID-19 vaccine.

The chain joins TRBV6-5 to TRBJ1-6; 10 bases match TRBD1. From germline, CDR1 is MNHEY and CDR2 SVGAGI. V lost 6 bases to trimming and J lost 6 bases; unmatched junction nucleotides: 5. CDR3 length equals 15 residues. The CDR3 DNA is TGTGCCAGCAGCCGACAGGGGGCTTTTAATTCACCCCTCCACTTT. Amino acids: CASSRQGAFNSPLHF.

This clone has just one count. The chain combines TRBV24-1 with TRBJ2-1, with a possible D match to TRBD2 (6 bases). The V gene's germline CDR1 is KGHDR and CDR2 SFDVKD. Trimming pared 9 bases from V and 3 bases from J, leaving 17 bases between. This CDR3 is 15 amino acids long. The CDR3 DNA follows: TGTGCCACCTCCCTCGCGGGGCCGAACTACAATGAGCAGTTCTTC. Translation gives CATSLAGPNYNEQFF.

This chain connects TRBV20-1 to TRBJ1-1, with D hard to call. This CDR3 has 13 residues. CDR1 DFQATT and CDR2 SNEGSKA come from the germline V gene (reference sequence). Deletions cut 3 bases from V and 1 base from J, with 9 bases between. The CDR3 spells CSASKPGNTEAFF. CDR3 DNA: TGCAGTGCTAGTAAGCCGGGGAACACTGAAGCTTTCTTT.

The chain recombines TRBV18 with TRBJ2-3; the D gene is possibly TRBD2 (7 bases). Germline V CDR1 and CDR2: KGHSH, LQKENI. V was clipped by 3 bases and J by 4 bases, with 11 bases between them. CDR3 length: 14 residues. CDR3 protein: CASSPRGGADTQYF. In DNA, the CDR3 is TGTGCCAGCTCACCGAGGGGGGGCGCAGATACGCAGTATTTT.